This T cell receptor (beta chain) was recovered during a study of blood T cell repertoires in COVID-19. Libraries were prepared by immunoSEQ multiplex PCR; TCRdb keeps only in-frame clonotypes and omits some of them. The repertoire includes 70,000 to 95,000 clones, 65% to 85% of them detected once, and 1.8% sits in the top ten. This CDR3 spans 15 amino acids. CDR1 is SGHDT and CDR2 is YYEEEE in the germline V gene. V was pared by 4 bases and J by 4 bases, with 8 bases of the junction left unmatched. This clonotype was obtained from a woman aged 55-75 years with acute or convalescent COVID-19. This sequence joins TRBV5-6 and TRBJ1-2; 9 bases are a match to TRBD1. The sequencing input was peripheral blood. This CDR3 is CASSLYRGQGYGYTF. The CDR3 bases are TGTGCCAGCAGCCTATACCGGGGACAGGGCTATGGCTACACCTTC.